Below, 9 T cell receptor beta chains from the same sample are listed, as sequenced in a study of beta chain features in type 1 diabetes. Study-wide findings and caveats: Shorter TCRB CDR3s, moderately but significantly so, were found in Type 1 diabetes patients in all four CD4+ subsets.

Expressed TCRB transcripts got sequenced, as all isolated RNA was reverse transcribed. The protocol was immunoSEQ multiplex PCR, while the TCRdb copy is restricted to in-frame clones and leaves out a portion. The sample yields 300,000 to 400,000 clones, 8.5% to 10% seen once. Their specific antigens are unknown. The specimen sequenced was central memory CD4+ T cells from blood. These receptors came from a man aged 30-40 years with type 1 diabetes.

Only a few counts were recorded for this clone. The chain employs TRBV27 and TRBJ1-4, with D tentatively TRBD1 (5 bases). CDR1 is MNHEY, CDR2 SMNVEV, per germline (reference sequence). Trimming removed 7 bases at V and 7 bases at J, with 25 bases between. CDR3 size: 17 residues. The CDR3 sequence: CASTHHPGAGGAEKLFF. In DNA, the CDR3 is TGTGCCAGCACCCATCACCCCGGAGCAGGTGGGGCTGAAAAACTGTTTTTT.

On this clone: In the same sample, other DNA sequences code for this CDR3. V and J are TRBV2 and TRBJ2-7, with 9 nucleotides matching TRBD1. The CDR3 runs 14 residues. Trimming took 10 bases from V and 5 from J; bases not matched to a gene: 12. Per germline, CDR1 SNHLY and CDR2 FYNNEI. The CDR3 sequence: CATQGGQGPHEQYF. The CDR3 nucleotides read TGTGCCACCCAGGGGGGACAGGGACCCCACGAGCAGTACTTC.

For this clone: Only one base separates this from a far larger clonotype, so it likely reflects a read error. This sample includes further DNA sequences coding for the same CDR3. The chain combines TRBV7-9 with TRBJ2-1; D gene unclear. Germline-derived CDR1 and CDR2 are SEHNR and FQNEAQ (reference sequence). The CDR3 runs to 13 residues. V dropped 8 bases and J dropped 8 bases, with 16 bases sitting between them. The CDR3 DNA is TGTGCCAGCGGTCAACCGATGTTCTATGAGCAGTTCTTC. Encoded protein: CASGQPMFYEQFF.

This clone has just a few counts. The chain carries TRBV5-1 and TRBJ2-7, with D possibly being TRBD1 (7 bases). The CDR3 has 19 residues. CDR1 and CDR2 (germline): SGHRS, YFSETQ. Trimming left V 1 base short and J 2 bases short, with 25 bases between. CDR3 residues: CASSLRLDGGGTATYEQYF. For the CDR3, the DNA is TGCGCCAGCAGCTTGAGGTTGGATGGGGGCGGGACAGCTACCTACGAGCAGTACTTC.

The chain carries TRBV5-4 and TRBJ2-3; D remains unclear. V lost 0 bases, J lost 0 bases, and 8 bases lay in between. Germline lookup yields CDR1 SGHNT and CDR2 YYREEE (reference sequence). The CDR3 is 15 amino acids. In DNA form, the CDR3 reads TGTGCCAGCAGCTTGGGGTTTTTCAGCACAGATACGCAGTATTTT. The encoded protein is CASSLGFFSTDTQYF.

Here the CDR3 reads CASSYSSGEDTQYF. DNA of the CDR3: TGTGCCAGCAGTTACTCTAGCGGGGAAGATACGCAGTATTTT. The chain has TRBV6-6 and TRBJ2-3; 8 bases align to TRBD2. J lost 5 bases, V lost 0 bases, and 1 base had no gene match. Germline V gene sequence: CDR1 MNHNY, CDR2 SVGAGI (reference sequence). The length of the CDR3 is 14 residues.

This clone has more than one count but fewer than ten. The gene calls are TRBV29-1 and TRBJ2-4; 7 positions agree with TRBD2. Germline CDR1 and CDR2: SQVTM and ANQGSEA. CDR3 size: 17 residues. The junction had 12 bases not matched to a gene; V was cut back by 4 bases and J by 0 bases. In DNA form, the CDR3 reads TGCAGCGTTGGTTCACGGGCTAGCGGCTTAGCCAAAAACATTCAGTACTTC. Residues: CSVGSRASGLAKNIQYF.

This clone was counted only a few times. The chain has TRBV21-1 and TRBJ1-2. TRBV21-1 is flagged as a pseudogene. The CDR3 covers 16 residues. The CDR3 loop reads CASSATDRGSIYGYTF. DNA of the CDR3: TGTGCCAGCAGCGCTACTGACCGGGGAAGCATATATGGCTACACCTTC.

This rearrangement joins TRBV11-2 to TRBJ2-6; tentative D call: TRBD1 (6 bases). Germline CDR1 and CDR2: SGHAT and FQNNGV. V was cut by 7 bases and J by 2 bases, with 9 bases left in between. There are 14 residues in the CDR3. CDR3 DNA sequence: TGTGCCAGCATCAGGGGCCCTGGGGCCAACGTCCTGACTTTC. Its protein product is CASIRGPGANVLTF. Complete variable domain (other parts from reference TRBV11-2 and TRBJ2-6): EAGVAQSPRYKIIEKRQSVAFWCNPISGHATLYWYQQILGQGPKLLIQFQNNGVVDDSQLPKDRFSAERLKGVDSTLKIQPAKLEDSAVYLCASIRGPGANVLTFGAGSRLTVL.